This TCR beta chain appears in the sequencing data of a study of radiotherapy plus CTLA-4 blockade in lung cancer. Study details: For less than 20% of patients, objective responses occurred, and around 31% had disease control.

Concerning this clone itself: Its antigen remains unknown.

This CDR3 is 14 amino acids long. Per the germline V gene, CDR1 is LNHDA and CDR2 is SQIVND (reference sequence). Between the trimmed V and J ends, which lost 10 bases and 5 bases, there was a span of 18 bases. Sequencing was performed with immunoSEQ multiplex PCR; in TCRdb, only in-frame clones are kept and a portion is missing. Here the sample spans approximately 46,000 clones, approximately 81% being singletons. Chemo-refractory metastatic non-small-cell lung cancer patients received focal radiation with ipilimumab CTLA-4 blockade. Study-level findings and limits: Tumor-origin TCR clones grew in blood after radiotherapy plus ipilimumab.

This sequence was found in a human donor with non-small cell lung cancer whose response to radiotherapy plus ipilimumab could not be evaluated. The genes are TRBV19 and TRBJ1-5; no definite D call. The material sequenced was peripheral blood, taken from a patient treated with radiotherapy plus ipilimumab. The DNA of the CDR3 is TGTGCCACTAAGGAAGCATGGGCCCATCAGCCCCAGCATTTT. Its translation is CATKEAWAHQPQHF.